A selection of T cell receptor beta chains follows, all from one sample in a study of CXCR3-negative and CXCR3-positive naive CD8 T cells. Following a re-call of the 5' RACE reads, TCRdb has one entry per CDR3 protein and lacks DNA. Here the sample table reports 56,000 or so distinct CDR3 sequences. Sequencing was performed on memory CD8+ T cells from blood. Source of these receptors: a human donor in good health. Some clones in this sample may be carry-over from other donors' samples. Both conserved end residues are part of each CDR3. Only some rows state a clone size, as once, few, many or a class for expanded clones.

len,j_gene,v_gene,abundance,CDR3aa
17,TRBJ1-4,TRBV29-1,-,CSVEDGRQGGWDEKLFF
16,TRBJ1-2,TRBV20-1,-,CSARDSRGVWDNEQFF
16,TRBJ2-4,TRBV4-2,-,CASSQDDREAKNIQYF
16,TRBJ1-6,TRBV7-9,-,CASPSGQGKDNSPLHF
18,TRBJ2-1,TRBV19,-,CASSIRLAGLRRLNEQFF
13,TRBJ2-1,TRBV3-1,-,CASNPGGGNEQFF
15,TRBJ2-7,TRBV12-3/TRBV12-4,-,CASSPIGTGAYEQYF
16,TRBJ2-3,TRBV28,-,CASSPSGAPLRETQYF
13,TRBJ2-1,TRBV29-1,-,CSVWTSGRYEQFF
14,TRBJ1-1,TRBV7-9,-,CASSLETGDTEAFF
14,TRBJ2-7,TRBV2,-,CASSEIWARDEQYF
13,TRBJ2-7,TRBV20-1,-,CSPRDRSSYEQYF
13,TRBJ2-7,TRBV27,-,CASSWAITYEQYF
15,TRBJ2-7,TRBV13,-,CASSSLRQIAYEQYF
14,TRBJ2-7,TRBV3-1,medium-sized,CASSHRWGENEQYF
15,TRBJ2-1,TRBV5-6,-,CASSLLAGSYNEQFF
16,TRBJ2-3,TRBV28,-,CASRADQVEITDTQYF
14,TRBJ1-1,TRBV29-1,-,CSVAYRSQNTEAFF
16,TRBJ2-7,TRBV6-1,-,CASSEETGGIFYEQYF
17,TRBJ2-1,TRBV11-3,-,CASSLDWITSGDNEQFF
18,TRBJ2-2,TRBV7-3,-,CASSTGLAGGPVTGELFF
15,TRBJ2-7,TRBV20-1,-,CSARDDLTGAYEQYF
15,TRBJ1-1,TRBV5-1,-,CASSPGPGQLTEAFF
15,TRBJ2-3,TRBV29-1,-,CSVDPQGVISDTQYF
16,TRBJ2-7,TRBV14,-,CASSPALAGVSYEQYF
14,TRBJ2-7,TRBV6-2/TRBV6-3,-,CASSYSQGGYEQYF
13,TRBJ2-7,TRBV4-3,-,CASSQGGSYEQYF